This T cell receptor (beta chain) appears in the sequencing data of a study of T-cell memory formation after mild COVID-19. The overall study: Across donors, TCR clusters were largely donor specific.

General observations from the study: Shrinking CD4+ clones resided mostly in CM and EM, and CD8+ ones in EMRA. Confirmation of SARS-CoV-2 specificity was lacking for second-wave clones peaking day 37. There was a balanced CD4/CD8 profile in clones contracting day 15 to 85, and later expanders leaned CD4+.

V was trimmed by 2 bases and J by 4 bases, leaving 10 bases between them. Per germline, CDR1 MNHEY and CDR2 SVGAGI. This CDR3 contains 14 residues. TCRdb reanalysed the 5' RACE reads using MiXCR and keeps one entry per CDR3 protein. This repertoire shows approximately 560,000 distinct CDR3 sequences, 17% found once; its top ten account for about 8.1%. This clonotype was found a few times. Its antigen is unknown. The sequence was obtained from an adult woman who had mild COVID-19 (a few samples of this study predate the infection). Cell type and time point are not known. The J gene is TRBJ2-3, the V gene TRBV6-5; D may match TRBD1 or TRBD2 (5 bases each). Sequencing was done on a sample of PBMCs or a T cell subset sorted from them (not recorded which). For the CDR3, the DNA is TGTGCCAGCAGTTACCGGGACGGAGCAGATACGCAGTATTTT. This sequence encodes CASSYRDGADTQYF.